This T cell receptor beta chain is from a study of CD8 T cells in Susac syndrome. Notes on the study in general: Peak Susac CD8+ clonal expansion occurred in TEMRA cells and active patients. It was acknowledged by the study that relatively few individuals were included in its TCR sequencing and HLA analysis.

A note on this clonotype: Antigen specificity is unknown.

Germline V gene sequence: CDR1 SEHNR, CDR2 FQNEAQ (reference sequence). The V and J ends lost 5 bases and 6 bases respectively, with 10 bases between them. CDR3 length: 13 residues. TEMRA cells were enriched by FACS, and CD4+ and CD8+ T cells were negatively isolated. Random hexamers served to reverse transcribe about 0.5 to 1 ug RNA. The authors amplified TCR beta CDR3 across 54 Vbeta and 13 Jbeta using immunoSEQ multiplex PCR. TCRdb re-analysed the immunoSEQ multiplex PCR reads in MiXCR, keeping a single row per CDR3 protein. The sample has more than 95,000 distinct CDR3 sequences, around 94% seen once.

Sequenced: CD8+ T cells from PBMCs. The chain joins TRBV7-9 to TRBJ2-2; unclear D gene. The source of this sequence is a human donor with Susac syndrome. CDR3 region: CASSPPGPGELFF. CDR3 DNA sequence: TGTGCCAGCAGCCCACCGGGCCCCGGGGAGCTGTTTTTT.